The rows below give T cell receptor beta chains drawn from one sample of a study of T cell responses to AZD1222 COVID-19 vaccine. The repertoire was sequenced with immunoSEQ multiplex PCR; TCRdb's copy has only in-frame clones and lacks some. The sample yields 150,000 to 200,000 clones, about 90% seen once. The sequencing here drew on peripheral blood, taken on day 0 of AZD1222 vaccination. All receptors come from an adult in good health. The CDR3 runs from the conserved cysteine through the conserved F or W. A D gene is named only where the DNA matches it firmly. Only part of the rows carry a size: once, few, many, or a class if the clone is expanded.

d_gene: -
v_gene: TRBV7-9
abundance: -
j_gene: TRBJ1-3
CDR3nt: TGTGCCAGCAGCTTGATCTCTGGAAACACCATATATTTT
CDR3aa: CASSLISGNTIYF

d_gene: TRBD2
v_gene: TRBV5-1
abundance: -
j_gene: TRBJ2-2
CDR3nt: TGCGCCAGCAGCCCGGGACTAGCGGTCACCGGGGAGCTGTTTTTT
CDR3aa: CASSPGLAVTGELFF

d_gene: -
v_gene: TRBV4-2
abundance: -
j_gene: TRBJ1-4
CDR3nt: TGTGCCAGCAGCCAAGGTCCAGATAATGAAAAACTGTTTTTT
CDR3aa: CASSQGPDNEKLFF

d_gene: TRBD1
v_gene: TRBV10-3
abundance: -
j_gene: TRBJ1-2
CDR3nt: TGTGCCATCAGTGAGACTGGATCTCGACAGGGGCCAAACTTC
CDR3aa: CAISETGSRQGPNF

d_gene: -
v_gene: TRBV19
abundance: -
j_gene: TRBJ2-1
CDR3nt: TGTGCCAGTAGTATAGCATTCGGGGTTCAGCAGTTCTTC
CDR3aa: CASSIAFGVQQFF

d_gene: -
v_gene: TRBV24-1
abundance: -
j_gene: TRBJ2-2
CDR3nt: TGTGCCACCAGTGATTTGGACAGCCAAGACACCGGGGAGCTGTTTTTT
CDR3aa: CATSDLDSQDTGELFF

d_gene: -
v_gene: TRBV7-2
abundance: -
j_gene: TRBJ1-5
CDR3nt: TGTGCCAGCAGCTTAGAGGGGCCAGGGGCCCTTAGGGGCAATCAGCCCCAGCATTTT
CDR3aa: CASSLEGPGALRGNQPQHF

d_gene: TRBD2
v_gene: TRBV11-2
abundance: -
j_gene: TRBJ2-2
CDR3nt: TGTGCCAGCAGCTTAGATGAAATAGCGGGGGGCTATACCGGGGAGCTGTTTTTT
CDR3aa: CASSLDEIAGGYTGELFF

d_gene: TRBD1
v_gene: TRBV6-6
abundance: -
j_gene: TRBJ2-5
CDR3nt: TGTGCCAGCAGTTACCCGGGACAGGGCCAAGAGACCCAGTACTTC
CDR3aa: CASSYPGQGQETQYF

d_gene: -
v_gene: TRBV27
abundance: -
j_gene: TRBJ1-1
CDR3nt: TGTGCCAGCAGTTTAAGCCCGACAGGGAACACTGAAGCTTTCTTT
CDR3aa: CASSLSPTGNTEAFF

d_gene: -
v_gene: TRBV6-1
abundance: -
j_gene: TRBJ1-4
CDR3nt: TGTGCCAGCAGTGAACGGAATGAAAAACTGTTTTTT
CDR3aa: CASSERNEKLFF

d_gene: -
v_gene: TRBV29-1
abundance: few
j_gene: TRBJ1-5
CDR3nt: TGCAGCGTTGTGGCCGCAGATAGCAATCAGCCCCAGCATTTT
CDR3aa: CSVVAADSNQPQHF

d_gene: -
v_gene: TRBV21-1
abundance: -
j_gene: TRBJ1-1
CDR3nt: TGTGCCAGCAGCATTGGACAGACGGACACTGAAGCTTTCTTT
CDR3aa: CASSIGQTDTEAFF

d_gene: TRBD2
v_gene: TRBV6-6
abundance: -
j_gene: TRBJ2-1
CDR3nt: TGTGCCAGCAGTCCCGGGACTAGCGGGAGGGGCTCCTACAATGAGCAGTTCTTC
CDR3aa: CASSPGTSGRGSYNEQFF

d_gene: -
v_gene: TRBV28
abundance: -
j_gene: TRBJ2-2
CDR3nt: TGTGCCAGCAGTCCATCTATGTCGGCCGTGAACACCGGGGAGCTGTTTTTT
CDR3aa: CASSPSMSAVNTGELFF

d_gene: -
v_gene: TRBV27
abundance: once
j_gene: TRBJ1-3
CDR3nt: TGTGCCAGCAGTTTAAACTCTGGAAACACCATATATTTT
CDR3aa: CASSLNSGNTIYF

d_gene: TRBD1
v_gene: TRBV28
abundance: -
j_gene: TRBJ1-5
CDR3nt: TGTGCCAGCAGAGGACAGGGGGCGGGACAGCCCCAGCATTTT
CDR3aa: CASRGQGAGQPQHF